This entry is about one T cell receptor beta chain. The antigen remains undetermined. The PCR employed 60 Vbeta primers together with 13 Jbeta primers. Some clones are missing from TCRdb's copy, which holds only in-frame ones; the method was immunoSEQ multiplex PCR. The sample lists 150,000 to 180,000 clones, 70% to 80% seen once, with roughly 13% in the top ten. This sample was taken from a study of cytomegalovirus exposure and HLA in healthy donors. Study-wide results and limits: Researchers left out some V segments, among them TRBV6-2 and TRBV6-3, as indistinguishable. DRB1 showed the most TCR associations and HLA-C the fewest in a later analysis, as rates varied by HLA locus. TCR beta chain V- and J-gene trimming was linked, in a later analysis, to a missense variant in DCLRE1C.

V was pared by 0 bases and J by 1 base, with 8 bases between. The CDR3 length is 15 residues. Germline-derived CDR1 and CDR2 are SEHNR and FQNEAQ (reference sequence). Input material: PBMCs. The receptor's source is a man under 40 in good health and CMV-seropositive. The gene calls are TRBV7-9 and TRBJ2-3; a possible D gene is TRBD1 (6 bases). CDR3 sequence (DNA): TGTGCCAGCAGCTTAGCACAGGGCCGCACAGATACGCAGTATTTT. Its protein product is CASSLAQGRTDTQYF. Full variable domain (missing parts from reference TRBV7-9 and TRBJ2-3): DTGVSQNPRHKITKRGQNVTFRCDPISEHNRLYWYRQTLGQGPEFLTYFQNEAQLEKSRLLSDRFSAERPKGSFSTLEIQRTEQGDSAMYLCASSLAQGRTDTQYFGPGTRLTVL.